This T cell receptor beta chain was obtained from a study of sequential checkpoint blockade in melanoma. On the study more broadly: Maintenance nivolumab came after either treatment sequence.

Sequencing was performed with immunoSEQ multiplex PCR; in TCRdb, only in-frame clones are kept and a portion is missing. The repertoire holds 31,000 or so clones, 70% to 90% seen once, with 22% in the top ten. This clone was found once. The treatment is: randomized to nivolumab then ipilimumab (arm A) or the reverse (arm B). Live CD3+CD8+ CD19− CD56− cells were sorted from PBMCs. The germline V gene has CDR1 MDHEN and CDR2 SYDVKM. V lost 6 bases, J lost 3 bases, and 9 bases lay in between. The CDR3 consists of 12 residues. This TCR was recovered from a human donor with melanoma. V usage is TRBV28 and J usage is TRBJ2-7; D remains unclear. Specimen: CD8+ T cells sorted from blood (inferred from file names), collected from a patient given nivolumab and ipilimumab in sequence. CDR3: CASSQNFYEQYF. CDR3 coding DNA: TGTGCCAGCAGCCAAAATTTCTACGAGCAGTACTTC.